The 12 T cell receptor beta chains given below trace back to one sample, sequenced in a study of CD8+ T cells in alopecia areata. TCR sequencing used cDNA made by reverse transcription of extracted RNA. Libraries were prepared by immunoSEQ multiplex PCR; TCRdb keeps only in-frame clonotypes and omits some of them. The data contain hundreds of thousands of clones, about 68% of them singletons. Specimen: CD4+ T cells sorted from blood, collected at week 0. Receptors were obtained from a human donor with alopecia areata.

The chain carries TRBV6-1 and TRBJ1-1, with D unresolved. Germline values: CDR1 MNHNS, CDR2 SASEGT. This CDR3 contains 13 residues. V lost 6 bases and J lost 0, with 8 bases in between. The CDR3 coding sequence is TGTGCCAGCAGGGACTTCCTGAACACTGAAGCTTTCTTT. Protein: CASRDFLNTEAFF.

Only a few counts were recorded for this clone. This chain joins TRBV7-2 and TRBJ2-3; D gene ambiguous. This CDR3 comprises 13 residues. Trimming shortened V by 3 bases and J by 2 bases, and 6 bases separated the two germline ends. Germline-derived CDR1 and CDR2 are SGHTA and FQGNSA. CDR3 loop: CASSLPATDTQYF. The CDR3 DNA follows: TGTGCCAGCAGCTTGCCGGCCACAGATACGCAGTATTTT.

The gene calls are TRBV29-1 and TRBJ2-1, with TRBD2 identical over 11 bases. Germline V gene lookup returns CDR1 SQVTM and CDR2 ANQGSEA. The CDR3 loop spans 14 amino acids. J was trimmed by 3 bases and V by 7 bases; bases with no gene match: 5. The CDR3 bases are TGCAGCGCCTTTAGCGGGGGGGACTACAATGAGCAGTTCTTC. This codes for CSAFSGGDYNEQFF.

This clone was recorded only once. The same CDR3 can be traced to other DNA sequences in this sample. This sequence joins TRBV30 and TRBJ2-1; D gene unclear. This CDR3 region has 13 residues. Germline V gene lookup returns CDR1 GTSNPN and CDR2 SVGIG (reference sequence). The V gene lost 3 bases and the J gene lost 0 bases, with 6 bases spanning the gap. The DNA of the CDR3 is TGTGCCTGGAGCCCTAGCTCCTACAATGAGCAGTTCTTC. Amino acids: CAWSPSSYNEQFF.

The V gene is TRBV10-3, the J gene TRBJ2-4; D possibly uses TRBD1 or TRBD2 (5 bases each). The V gene's germline CDR1 is ENHRY and CDR2 SYGVKD. The CDR3 covers 14 residues. With 6 bases removed from V and 1 base from J, the gap between germline ends came to 10 bases. CDR3 loop: CAIREEGAKNIQYF. CDR3 nucleotides: TGTGCCATCAGAGAAGAGGGGGCCAAAAACATTCAGTACTTC.

The chain couples TRBV6-5 to TRBJ1-1; 8 bases map to TRBD1. Germline loops: CDR1 MNHEY, CDR2 SVGAGI. The trim removed 6 bases at V and 4 bases at J, leaving 7 bases unmatched. The CDR3 loop spans 14 amino acids. CDR3 sequence: CASRLDRVITEAFF. The CDR3, as DNA: TGTGCCAGCAGGTTGGACAGGGTAATCACTGAAGCTTTCTTT.

The chain joins TRBV4-2 to TRBJ2-5; 7 bases line up with TRBD2. The ends lost 5 bases at V and 1 base at J; junction bases unmatched: 4. From germline, CDR1 is LGHNA and CDR2 YNFKEQ. This CDR3 has 14 amino acids. In DNA, the CDR3 is TGTGCCAGCAGCTCGCGGGGGACCCAAGAGACCCAGTACTTC. Its translation: CASSSRGTQETQYF.

The CDR3 DNA sequence: TGTGCCAGCAGCTTATCGCTTGTCGAGCAGTACTTC. This sequence encodes CASSLSLVEQYF. The V and J genes are TRBV7-9 and TRBJ2-7; D call uncertain. Germline V lookup: CDR1 SEHNR, CDR2 FQNEAQ (reference sequence). This CDR3 region has 12 residues. V was pared by 2 bases and J by 6 bases, with 8 bases between.

This chain joins TRBV30 and TRBJ2-6; D may match TRBD1 or TRBD2 (5 bases each). With 3 bases removed from V and 1 base from J, the gap between germline ends came to 10 bases. This CDR3 region has 15 residues. Germline V gives CDR1 GTSNPN, CDR2 SVGIG (reference sequence). CDR3 in amino acids: CAWSEGQSGANVLTF. DNA for the CDR3: TGTGCCTGGAGCGAGGGGCAGTCTGGGGCCAACGTCCTGACTTTC.

The chain carries TRBV30 and TRBJ2-5; 9 bases align to TRBD2. This CDR3 contains 15 residues. The J segment lost 4 bases and the V segment lost 3 bases, leaving 9 bases of the junction unmatched. The germline V gene has CDR1 GTSNPN and CDR2 SVGIG (reference sequence). The CDR3 sequence is CAWRIGGGAGETQYF. In DNA, the CDR3 is TGTGCCTGGAGAATCGGCGGGGGGGCCGGAGAGACCCAGTACTTC.

This chain joins TRBV29-1 and TRBJ1-4, with D maybe TRBD1 (6 bases). Germline CDR1 is SQVTM and CDR2 is ANQGSEA. This CDR3 has 12 residues. V dropped 3 bases and J dropped 8 bases, with 10 bases sitting between them. This CDR3 reads CSVEGRGEKLFF. The CDR3 region has the DNA TGCAGCGTTGAGGGGAGGGGGGAAAAACTGTTTTTT.

Here the CDR3 reads CASSFQPGANSPLHF. The CDR3 nucleotides read TGTGCCAGCAGCTTTCAACCAGGGGCTAATTCACCCCTCCACTTT. The chain employs TRBV5-6 and TRBJ1-6; D perhaps matches TRBD1 (6 bases). The V and J ends lost 2 bases and 6 bases respectively, with 12 bases between them. CDR3 length: 15 residues. CDR1 is SGHDT, CDR2 YYEEEE, per germline. Variable domain in full (rest from reference TRBV5-6 and TRBJ1-6): DAGVTQSPTHLIKTRGQQVTLRCSPKSGHDTVSWYQQALGQGPQFIFQYYEEEERQRGNFPDRFSGHQFPNYSSELNVNALLLGDSALYLCASSFQPGANSPLHFGNGTRLTVT.